This T cell receptor beta chain was obtained from a study of T cell repertoires in cytomegalovirus infection. Each CDR3 protein is one row after TCRdb ran MiXCR on the reads. This table holds about 770,000 distinct CDR3 sequences, almost 30% found once. Remarks on this clonotype: Its antigen is unidentified.

Notes on the study in general: Clonotype analysis showed dominance of the ex vivo response by HLA-C-restricted CMV-specific TCR beta clonotypes.

The CDR3 totals 11 residues. The V gene end was trimmed by 8 bases and the J gene end by 11 bases; junction bases not matched to a gene: 7. The V gene's germline CDR1 is SEHNR and CDR2 FQNEAQ (reference sequence). The gene calls are TRBV7-9 and TRBJ1-1; 8 bases are a match to TRBD1. Sequences were derived from cultured CD8+ T cells from PBMCs, sampled from culture after CMV antigen stimulation. The receptor was isolated from a human donor in good health (CMV status not recorded). Some clones in this sample may be carry-over from other donors' samples. In DNA, the CDR3 is TGTGCCAGCCTTTGGACAGGGAAGGCTTTCTTT. This codes for CASLWTGKAFF.